A selection of T cell receptor beta chains follows, all from one sample in a study of T cell responses to AZD1222 COVID-19 vaccine. Measured with immunoSEQ multiplex PCR; TCRdb has only the in-frame clones, and not every one. This table holds about 94,000 clones, approximately 81% found once. Sequenced here: peripheral blood, sampled 28 days after the second AZD1222 dose. These receptors came from an adult who received the AZD1222 COVID-19 vaccine. Each CDR3 is given with its conserved first and last residue. The D gene is left open where the match is weak. Part of the rows lack a size; the others show once, few, many or a class for expanded clones.

J	D	V	size	DNA	CDR3
TRBJ1-5	NA	TRBV6-6	NA	TGTGCCAGCAGTTACTCGATAATACAGCCCCAGCATTTT	CASSYSIIQPQHF
TRBJ1-4	NA	TRBV9	NA	TGTGCCAGCAGCGTAGGGTATGGGAATGAAAAACTGTTTTTT	CASSVGYGNEKLFF
TRBJ1-6	NA	TRBV30	NA	TGTGCCTGGGCCCCCCACGCGCGGTCACCCCTCCACTTT	CAWAPHARSPLHF
TRBJ1-4	NA	TRBV18	NA	TGTGCCAGCTCCCGATCAACTAATGAAAAACTGTTTTTT	CASSRSTNEKLFF
TRBJ2-3	NA	TRBV9	NA	TGTGCCAGCAGCGCCCTAAGCACAGATACGCAGTATTTT	CASSALSTDTQYF
TRBJ2-2	TRBD1	TRBV15	NA	TGTGCCACCAGCATAACGCAGGGGGCGTGGACCGGGGAGCTGTTTTTT	CATSITQGAWTGELFF
TRBJ2-7	TRBD2	TRBV2	NA	TGTGCCAGCAGTGAACAGGCGGGACTACCTACCTACGAGCAGTACTTC	CASSEQAGLPTYEQYF
TRBJ1-1	NA	TRBV12-3/TRBV12-4	NA	TGTGCCAGCAGTTTAGGCATGCGGACTGAAGCTTTCTTT	CASSLGMRTEAFF
TRBJ2-7	TRBD2	TRBV11-2	NA	TGTGCCAGCAGCTTGGTGCAGCGGGGTCCCTACGAGCAGTACTTC	CASSLVQRGPYEQYF
TRBJ1-2	TRBD1	TRBV13	NA	TGTGCCAGCAGCTTAGGCCGACAGGGGGCCTATGGCTACACCTTC	CASSLGRQGAYGYTF
TRBJ1-2	NA	TRBV2	NA	TGTGCCAGAGCGGTGGGGCGCGACTATGGCTACACCTTC	CARAVGRDYGYTF
TRBJ1-5	NA	TRBV7-2	once	TGTGCCAGCAGCTCCATAGGGGGTGGGCAGCCCCAGCATTTT	CASSSIGGGQPQHF
TRBJ1-1	NA	TRBV18	few	TGTGCCAGCTCACCCCGGGTGGGGGATGGCACTGAAGCTTTCTTT	CASSPRVGDGTEAFF
TRBJ2-3	TRBD2	TRBV12-3/TRBV12-4	NA	TGTGCCAGCAGCGGGGGGGCGTTTACGCAGTATTTT	CASSGGAFTQYF
TRBJ2-1	TRBD1	TRBV6-6	NA	TGTGCCAGCAGCTACGGGACAGCTTCCAATGAGCAGTTCTTC	CASSYGTASNEQFF
TRBJ1-2	NA	TRBV19	NA	TGTGCCAGTAGTATAGGATCCCCGGGCTATGGCTACACCTTC	CASSIGSPGYGYTF